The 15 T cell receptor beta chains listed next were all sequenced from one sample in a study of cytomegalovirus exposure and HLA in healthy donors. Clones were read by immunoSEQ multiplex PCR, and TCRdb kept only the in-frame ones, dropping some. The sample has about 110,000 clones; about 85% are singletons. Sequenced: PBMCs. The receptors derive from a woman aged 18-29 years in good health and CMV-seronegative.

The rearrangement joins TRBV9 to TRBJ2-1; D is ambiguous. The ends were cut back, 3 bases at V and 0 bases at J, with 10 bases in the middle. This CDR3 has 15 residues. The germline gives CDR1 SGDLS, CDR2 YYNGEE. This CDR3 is CASSEGVNSYNEQFF. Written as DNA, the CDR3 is TGTGCCAGCAGCGAAGGAGTTAACTCCTACAATGAGCAGTTCTTC.

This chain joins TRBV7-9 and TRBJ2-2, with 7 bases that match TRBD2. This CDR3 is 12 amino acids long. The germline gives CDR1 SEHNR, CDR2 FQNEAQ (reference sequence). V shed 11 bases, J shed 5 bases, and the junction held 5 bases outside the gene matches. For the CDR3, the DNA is TGTGCCGGGGGGGATGGAACCGGGGAGCTGTTTTTT. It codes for CAGGDGTGELFF.

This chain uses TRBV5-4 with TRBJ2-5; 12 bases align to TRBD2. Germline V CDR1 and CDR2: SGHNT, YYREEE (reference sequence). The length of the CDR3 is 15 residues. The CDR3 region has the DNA TGTGCTTGTAGCAGGACTAGCGGGACTCAAGAGACCCAGTACTTC. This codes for CACSRTSGTQETQYF.

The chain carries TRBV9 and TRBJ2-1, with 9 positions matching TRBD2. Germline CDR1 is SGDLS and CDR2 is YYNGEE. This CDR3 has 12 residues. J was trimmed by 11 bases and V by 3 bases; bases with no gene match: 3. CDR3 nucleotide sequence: TGTGCCAGCAGCGCCCTAGCGGGGAAGCAGTTCTTC. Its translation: CASSALAGKQFF.

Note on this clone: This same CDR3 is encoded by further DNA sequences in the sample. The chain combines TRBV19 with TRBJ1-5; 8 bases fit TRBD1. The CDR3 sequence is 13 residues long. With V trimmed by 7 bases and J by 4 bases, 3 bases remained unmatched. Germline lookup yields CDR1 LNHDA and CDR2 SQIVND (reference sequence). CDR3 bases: TGTGCCAGTACCCGGACAGGGAATCAGCCCCAGCATTTT. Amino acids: CASTRTGNQPQHF.

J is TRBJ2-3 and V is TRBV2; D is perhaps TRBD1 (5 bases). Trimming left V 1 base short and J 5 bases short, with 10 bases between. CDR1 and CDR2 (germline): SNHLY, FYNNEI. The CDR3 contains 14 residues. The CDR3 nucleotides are TGTGCCAGCAGTGAAGGGTGGGGCCGAGATACGCAGTATTTT. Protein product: CASSEGWGRDTQYF.

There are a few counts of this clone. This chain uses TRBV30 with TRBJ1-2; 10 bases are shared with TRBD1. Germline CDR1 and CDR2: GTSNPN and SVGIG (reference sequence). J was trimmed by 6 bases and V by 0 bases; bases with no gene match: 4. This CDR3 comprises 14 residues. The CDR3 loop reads CAWSVGQGVDGYTF. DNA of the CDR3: TGTGCCTGGAGTGTAGGACAGGGGGTGGATGGCTACACCTTC.

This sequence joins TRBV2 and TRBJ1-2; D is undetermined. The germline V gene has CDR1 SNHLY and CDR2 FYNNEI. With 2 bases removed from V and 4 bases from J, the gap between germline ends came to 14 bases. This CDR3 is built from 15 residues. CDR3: CASSELAFNLYGYTF. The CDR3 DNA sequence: TGTGCCAGCAGTGAATTAGCCTTTAACCTCTATGGCTACACCTTC.

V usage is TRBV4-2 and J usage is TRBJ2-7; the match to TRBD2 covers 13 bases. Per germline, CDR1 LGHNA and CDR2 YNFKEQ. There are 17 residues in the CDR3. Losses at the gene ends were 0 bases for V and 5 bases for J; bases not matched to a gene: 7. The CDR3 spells CASSQDPWTSGGHEQYF. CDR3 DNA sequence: TGTGCCAGCAGCCAAGATCCCTGGACTAGCGGGGGCCACGAGCAGTACTTC.

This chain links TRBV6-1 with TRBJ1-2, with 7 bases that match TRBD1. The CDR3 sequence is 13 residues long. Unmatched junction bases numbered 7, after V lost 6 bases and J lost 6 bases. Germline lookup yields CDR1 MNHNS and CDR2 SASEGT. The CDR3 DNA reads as TGTGCCAGCAGGACAGGGAATGTTCATGGCTACACCTTC. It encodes CASRTGNVHGYTF.

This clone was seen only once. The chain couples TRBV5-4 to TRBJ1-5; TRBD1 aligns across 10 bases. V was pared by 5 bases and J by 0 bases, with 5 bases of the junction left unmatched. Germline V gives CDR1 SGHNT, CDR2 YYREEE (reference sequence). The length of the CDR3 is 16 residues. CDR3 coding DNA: TGTGCCAGCAGACCTGACAGGGGGCTTAGCAATCAGCCCCAGCATTTT. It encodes CASRPDRGLSNQPQHF.

The CDR3 reads CASSAGTSDFF. CDR3 DNA: TGTGCCAGCAGCGCCGGGACTAGCGACTTCTTC. The J gene is TRBJ2-1, the V gene TRBV2, with 10 positions matching TRBD2. J was trimmed by 16 bases and V by 6 bases; bases with no gene match: 6. The CDR3 runs to 11 residues. Germline CDR1 SNHLY, CDR2 FYNNEI.

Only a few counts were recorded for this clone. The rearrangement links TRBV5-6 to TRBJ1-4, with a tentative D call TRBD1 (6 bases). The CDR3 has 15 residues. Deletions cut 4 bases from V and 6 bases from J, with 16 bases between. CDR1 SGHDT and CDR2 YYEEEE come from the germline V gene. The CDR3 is CASSIGGGVYEKLFF. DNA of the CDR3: TGTGCCAGCAGCATTGGCGGGGGCGTGTATGAAAAACTGTTTTTT.

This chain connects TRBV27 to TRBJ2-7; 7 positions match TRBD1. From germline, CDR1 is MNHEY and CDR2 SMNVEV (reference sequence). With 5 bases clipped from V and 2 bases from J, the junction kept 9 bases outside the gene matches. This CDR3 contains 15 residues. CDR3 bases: TGTGCCAGCAGTACTATCAGGGGGTCCACCTACGAGCAGTACTTC. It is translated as CASSTIRGSTYEQYF.

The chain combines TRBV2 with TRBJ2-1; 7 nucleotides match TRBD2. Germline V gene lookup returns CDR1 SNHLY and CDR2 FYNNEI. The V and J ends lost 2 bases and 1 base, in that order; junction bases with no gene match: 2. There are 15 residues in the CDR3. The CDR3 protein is CASSEREGSYNEQFF. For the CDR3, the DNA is TGTGCCAGCAGTGAAAGGGAGGGTTCCTACAATGAGCAGTTCTTC.